These T cell receptor beta chains were read from a single sample in a study of T-cell memory formation after mild COVID-19. TCRdb reprocessed the 5' RACE reads with MiXCR, giving one entry per CDR3 protein. The sample lists some 450,000 distinct CDR3 sequences; around 20% were seen once. Sequencing input: PBMCs or a T cell subset sorted from them (not recorded which). The receptors were sampled from an adult woman who had mild COVID-19 (a few samples of this study predate the infection). Cell type and time point are not known. Each CDR3 is given with its conserved first and last residue. Some rows mark clone size as missing; the rest say once, few, many or name a class of expanded clone.

>TRBV3-1|many
CASSLSSGTGYGYTF
>TRBV14|few
CASSQVQGADEQYF
>TRBV10-3|few
CAIKQDGPSYEQYF
>TRBV7-8|few
CASPSAPNLEDEQFF
>TRBV6-5|few
CASSRPGTRQETQYF
>TRBV7-6|few
CASSLDSGGVPDTQYF
>TRBV28|few
CASSTETGASYGYTF
>TRBV24-1|few
CATSDLGQGYNEQFF
>TRBV10-1|.
CASTESSGRETQYF
>TRBV27|few
CASRPRMNTEAFF
>TRBV5-1|.
CASSFAAGGGNSPLHF
>TRBV6-6|few
CASSYEGSYGYTF
>TRBV12-3/TRBV12-4|.
CASRGGEGPLTDTQYF
>TRBV12-3/TRBV12-4|.
CASSPTSGGATETQYF
>TRBV28|few
CASSFQGAASGSNQPQHF
>TRBV7-9|.
CASSPWENIQYF
>TRBV19|few
CASSRTGGTQQPQHF
>TRBV5-1|.
CASSLDAGVADTQYF
>TRBV10-3|.
CAISAHRERPGGQPQHF
>TRBV12-3/TRBV12-4|.
CASSWSGRQAHQPQHF
>TRBV11-2|.
CASSLVPGTGELFF
>TRBV6-5|.
CASGTENYGYTF
>TRBV25-1|few
CASSEGSRSFF
>TRBV5-1|few
CASSLATGRDYEQYF
>TRBV5-4|.
CASSLDREGGYTF
>TRBV6-5|.
CASSYSIDRGHEQYF
>TRBV4-2|.
CASSRLSHEQFF
>TRBV7-9|.
CASSLEQSSTGELFF
>TRBV5-1|few
CASRSTFLLETQYF
>TRBV7-9|.
CASSDTGNTIYF
>TRBV19|medium-sized
CASKDVSVTSSYEQYF
>TRBV20-1|few
CSAETGDTHQPQHF
>TRBV30|.
CAWSDTAFSEAFF
>TRBV24-1|.
CATSALGQEQETQYF
>TRBV5-1|.
CASSLEGLDWNEQFF